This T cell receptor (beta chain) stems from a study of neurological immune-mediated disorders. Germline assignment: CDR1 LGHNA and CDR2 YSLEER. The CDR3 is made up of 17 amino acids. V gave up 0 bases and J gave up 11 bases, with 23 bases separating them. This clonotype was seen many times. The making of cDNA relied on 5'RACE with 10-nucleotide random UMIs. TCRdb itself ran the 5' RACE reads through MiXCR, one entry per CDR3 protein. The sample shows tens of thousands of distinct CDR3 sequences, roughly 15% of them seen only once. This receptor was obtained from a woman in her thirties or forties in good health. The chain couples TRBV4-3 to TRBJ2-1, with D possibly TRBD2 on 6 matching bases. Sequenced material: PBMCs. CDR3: CASSQESVGTLFDQQFF. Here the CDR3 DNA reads TGCGCCAGCAGCCAAGAGAGTGTCGGGACTTTATTTGACCAGCAGTTCTTC.